This T cell receptor beta chain was recorded in a study of blood T cell repertoires in COVID-19. Germline loops: CDR1 SGHVS, CDR2 FNYEAQ. This CDR3 contains 15 residues. With 0 bases clipped from V and 8 bases from J, the junction kept 6 bases outside the gene matches. Libraries were prepared by immunoSEQ multiplex PCR; TCRdb keeps only in-frame clonotypes and omits some of them. Of 55,000 to 85,000 clones in the sample, more than 65% were seen once. The chain joins TRBV7-6 to TRBJ2-3, with 9 bases that match TRBD2. The sequence came from a woman in her 70s with acute or convalescent COVID-19. The sequencing sample was made of peripheral blood. CDR3 loop: CASSLAAGGPGTQYF. The CDR3 DNA is TGTGCCAGCAGCTTAGCGGCGGGAGGGCCAGGTACGCAGTATTTT.